This is a list of T cell receptor beta chains from one sample in a study of OX40 agonist ivuxolimab in advanced cancers. TCRdb's copy holds only in-frame clones and misses some; the assay was immunoSEQ multiplex PCR. This table holds just over 35,000 clones, approximately 76% found once. The sample in question was CD4+ or CD8+ T cells sorted from blood, obtained in a trial of the OX40 agonist ivuxolimab. These receptors were obtained from an adult with an advanced solid tumor such as melanoma, head and neck, liver or kidney cancer. Both conserved end residues are part of each CDR3. A D gene is named only where the DNA matches it firmly. Clone sizes are given selectively: once, few, many, or a class where the clone is expanded.

d_gene: NA; abundance: NA; j_gene: TRBJ1-5; v_gene: TRBV28; CDR3aa: CASGNRSPKPQHF; CDR3nt: TGTGCCAGCGGTAACAGGTCCCCCAAGCCCCAGCATTTT
d_gene: TRBD2; abundance: once; j_gene: TRBJ2-1; v_gene: TRBV19; CDR3aa: CASRASGGGEQFF; CDR3nt: TGTGCCAGTAGGGCAAGCGGGGGCGGCGAGCAGTTCTTC
d_gene: NA; abundance: NA; j_gene: TRBJ2-5; v_gene: TRBV5-1; CDR3aa: CASSLGQPQETQYF; CDR3nt: TGCGCCAGCAGCTTGGGACAGCCACAAGAGACCCAGTACTTC
d_gene: TRBD1; abundance: many; j_gene: TRBJ1-2; v_gene: TRBV5-1; CDR3aa: CASSLARGPYGYTF; CDR3nt: TGCGCCAGCAGCTTGGCCAGGGGGCCCTATGGCTACACCTTC
d_gene: NA; abundance: NA; j_gene: TRBJ1-2; v_gene: TRBV9; CDR3aa: CASSGGGSNYGYTF; CDR3nt: TGTGCCAGCAGCGGGGGGGGGTCCAACTATGGCTACACCTTC
d_gene: NA; abundance: NA; j_gene: TRBJ1-2; v_gene: TRBV28; CDR3aa: CASSLNPGAHYGYTF; CDR3nt: TGTGCCAGCAGTTTAAATCCAGGGGCACACTATGGCTACACCTTC
d_gene: TRBD2; abundance: NA; j_gene: TRBJ2-5; v_gene: TRBV9; CDR3aa: CASSVASGEGETQYF; CDR3nt: TGTGCCAGCAGCGTAGCTAGCGGGGAGGGAGAGACCCAGTACTTC
d_gene: NA; abundance: NA; j_gene: TRBJ1-5; v_gene: TRBV9; CDR3aa: CASSLGRDNQPQHF; CDR3nt: TGTGCCAGCAGCTTGGGACGGGACAATCAGCCCCAGCATTTT
d_gene: NA; abundance: few; j_gene: TRBJ2-3; v_gene: TRBV9; CDR3aa: CASSVQVTDTQYF; CDR3nt: TGTGCCAGCAGCGTACAGGTCACAGATACGCAGTATTTT
d_gene: NA; abundance: NA; j_gene: TRBJ1-1; v_gene: TRBV19; CDR3aa: CASTRRELYTEAFF; CDR3nt: TGTGCCAGTACCCGGAGGGAGCTTTACACTGAAGCTTTCTTT
d_gene: NA; abundance: NA; j_gene: TRBJ1-1; v_gene: TRBV19; CDR3aa: CASSIPRGGVNTEAFF; CDR3nt: TGTGCCAGTAGTATCCCTCGAGGGGGGGTTAACACTGAAGCTTTCTTT
d_gene: NA; abundance: NA; j_gene: TRBJ2-4; v_gene: TRBV5-6; CDR3aa: CASSLVGVGAKNIQYF; CDR3nt: TGTGCCAGCAGCTTGGTAGGGGTAGGGGCCAAAAACATTCAGTACTTC
d_gene: TRBD1; abundance: NA; j_gene: TRBJ1-5; v_gene: TRBV6-1; CDR3aa: CASNDRVFQPQHF; CDR3nt: TGTGCCAGCAACGACAGGGTCTTTCAGCCCCAGCATTTT
d_gene: TRBD1; abundance: NA; j_gene: TRBJ2-5; v_gene: TRBV5-1; CDR3aa: CASSLVLRTGRTEETQYF; CDR3nt: TGCGCCAGCAGCTTGGTCCTCCGGACAGGGCGAACGGAAGAGACCCAGTACTTC
d_gene: NA; abundance: many; j_gene: TRBJ1-1; v_gene: TRBV18; CDR3aa: CASSPGGLGEAFF; CDR3nt: TGTGCCAGCTCACCGGGGGGGCTAGGCGAAGCTTTCTTT
d_gene: NA; abundance: NA; j_gene: TRBJ1-3; v_gene: TRBV30; CDR3aa: CAWRPPGLLGNTIYF; CDR3nt: TGTGCCTGGAGGCCCCCGGGACTTTTAGGAAACACCATATATTTT
d_gene: NA; abundance: NA; j_gene: TRBJ2-2; v_gene: TRBV30; CDR3aa: CAWKLGDTNTGELFF; CDR3nt: TGTGCCTGGAAATTAGGTGACACGAACACCGGGGAGCTGTTTTTT
d_gene: TRBD1; abundance: NA; j_gene: TRBJ2-7; v_gene: TRBV7-9; CDR3aa: CASSSDRGHSEQYF; CDR3nt: TGTGCCAGCAGCTCTGACAGGGGGCACTCCGAGCAGTACTTC
d_gene: NA; abundance: NA; j_gene: TRBJ1-2; v_gene: TRBV30; CDR3aa: CAWSFPQGGGYGYTF; CDR3nt: TGTGCCTGGAGCTTCCCACAGGGAGGGGGCTATGGCTACACCTTC